Listed below are T cell receptor beta chains from one sample, sequenced in a study of blood T cell repertoires in COVID-19. Repertoires were generated with immunoSEQ multiplex PCR, while TCRdb's copy carries only in-frame clones and drops some. The sample consists of 490,000 or so clones, more than 85% of them appearing once. Sequencing was performed on PBMCs or T cells enriched from blood (not recorded which). The receptor set was obtained from an older woman who had recovered from COVID-19. The CDR3 runs from the conserved cysteine through the conserved F or W. The D gene is left open where the match is weak. Part of the rows lack a size; the others show once, few, many or a class for expanded clones.

j_gene,v_gene,abundance,d_gene,len,CDR3nt,CDR3aa
TRBJ2-1,TRBV14,once,TRBD2,19,TGTGCCAGCAGCCAAGTGGGGTTTATGTCGCGGGGGGGCCTGAATGAGCAGTTCTTC,CASSQVGFMSRGGLNEQFF
TRBJ2-3,TRBV5-6,.,TRBD1,16,TGTGCCAGCAGCTTGGAAGGGACAGGGGGACCAGATACGCAGTATTTT,CASSLEGTGGPDTQYF
TRBJ2-3,TRBV10-3,.,.,15,TGTGCCATCAGTGAGTCAGGGGGGGTTGTGGATACGCAGTATTTT,CAISESGGVVDTQYF
TRBJ1-5,TRBV10-3,.,TRBD1,15,TGTGCCATCAGTGAGAAAGTAACAGGGGAACAGCCCCAGCATTTT,CAISEKVTGEQPQHF
TRBJ1-6,TRBV6-1,.,.,16,TGTGCCAGCAGTGAAACAGGACATCTCTTAAATTCACCCCTCCACTTT,CASSETGHLLNSPLHF
TRBJ2-2,TRBV2,once,TRBD1,15,TGTGCCAGCAGAGGACAGGGGAGGAACACCGGGGAGCTGTTTTTT,CASRGQGRNTGELFF
TRBJ1-2,TRBV7-2,.,.,13,TGTGCCAGCAGCCTCCCCATCGGCTATGGCTACACCTTC,CASSLPIGYGYTF
TRBJ2-3,TRBV4-2,once,.,14,TGTGCCAGCAGCCAAGGTGTCCCGACAGATACGCAGTATTTT,CASSQGVPTDTQYF
TRBJ1-4,TRBV5-6,.,.,14,TGTGCCAGCAGCTTGTGGACAGAGAATGAAAAACTGTTTTTT,CASSLWTENEKLFF
TRBJ1-5,TRBV10-3,.,TRBD1,15,TGTGCCATCAGTGAGAGGGGACAGGGGGTTCAGCCCCAGCATTTT,CAISERGQGVQPQHF
TRBJ2-7,TRBV5-1,.,.,15,TGCGCCAGCAGCTTAAATTGGCAGGAGGTTGACGAGCAGTACTTC,CASSLNWQEVDEQYF
TRBJ2-6,TRBV28,.,.,15,TGTGCCAGCAGTCCACAGGGAGCTGGGGCCAACGTCCTGACTTTC,CASSPQGAGANVLTF
TRBJ2-1,TRBV19,.,.,17,TGTGCCAGTAGTATCCCCTCACGACGGGGGTTCGACAATGAGCAGTTCTTC,CASSIPSRRGFDNEQFF
TRBJ1-2,TRBV6-5,.,TRBD1,16,TGTGCCAGCAGTTACTACTTGGGACAGGGAATCTATGGCTACACCTTC,CASSYYLGQGIYGYTF
TRBJ1-1,TRBV28,few,.,16,TGTGCCAGCAGCGAGTGGGGGCGAGGAATGAACACTGAAGCTTTCTTT,CASSEWGRGMNTEAFF
TRBJ1-4,TRBV10-2,.,.,14,TGCGCCAGCAGTGAGTCGGGGGGATCTGAAAAACTGTTTTTT,CASSESGGSEKLFF
TRBJ2-7,TRBV4-2,.,TRBD2,13,TGTGCCAGCGGAGCGGCTAGCGGGTACGAGCAGTACTTC,CASGAASGYEQYF
TRBJ1-1,TRBV5-1,.,.,13,TGCGCCAGCAGCTTAGTCCCGACAGCTGAAGCTTTCTTT,CASSLVPTAEAFF
TRBJ1-6,TRBV18,.,TRBD1,15,TGTGCCAGCTCAACGGGACAGGGGTATAATTCACCCCTCCACTTT,CASSTGQGYNSPLHF
TRBJ1-2,TRBV15,.,TRBD1,14,TGTGCCACCAGCAGAGATGGACAGGGCTATGGCTACACCTTC,CATSRDGQGYGYTF
TRBJ1-4,TRBV27,once,.,14,TGTGCCAGCAGGTCAGGGTTTCCTAATGAAAAACTGTTTTTT,CASRSGFPNEKLFF
TRBJ1-3,TRBV3-1/TRBV3-2,.,.,14,TGTGCCAGCAGCCAAGGATCGGCTGGAAACACCATATATTTT,CASSQGSAGNTIYF
TRBJ2-3,TRBV30,.,.,15,TGTGCCTGGAGTCTACAGGGAGGGGGGGTCGATACGCAGTATTTT,CAWSLQGGGVDTQYF
TRBJ2-2,TRBV12-3/TRBV12-4,.,.,13,TGTGCCAGCCAAGGGAGCGGGACCGGGGAGCTGTTTTTT,CASQGSGTGELFF
TRBJ1-2,TRBV5-1,few,TRBD1,15,TGCGCCAGCTCACCTCGGACAGGGCCTAACTATGGCTACACCTTC,CASSPRTGPNYGYTF
TRBJ1-4,TRBV5-4,few,.,15,TGTGCCAGCAGCTTGGATCGCGCAACTAATGAAAAACTGTTTTTT,CASSLDRATNEKLFF
TRBJ1-5,TRBV15,.,TRBD1,15,TGTGCCACCAGCTTCCGACAGGGAGGCAATCAGCCCCAGCATTTT,CATSFRQGGNQPQHF
TRBJ2-2,TRBV29-1,.,.,15,TGCAGCGTTCCCCTCAACAGGGGAGGCACCGGGGAGCTGTTTTTT,CSVPLNRGGTGELFF
TRBJ1-2,TRBV12-5,.,TRBD1,15,TGTGCTAGTGGGCTTAAGACAGGGACAGGGTATGGCTACACCTTC,CASGLKTGTGYGYTF